A selection of T cell receptor beta chains follows, all from one sample in a study of T-cell reconstitution after alpha-beta-depleted transplantation in children. TCRdb called the PCR reads again in MiXCR, with one record for every CDR3 protein. This sample has tens of thousands of distinct CDR3 sequences, with approximately 11% found just once. The sequences come from PBMCs from the stem cell graft donor, collected from the stem cell graft. These receptor sequences come from a human donor who donated a stem cell graft to a child with chronic granulomatous disease. Both conserved end residues are part of each CDR3. The D gene is left open where the match is weak. Rows give clone size only sometimes, using once, few, many, or a class for an expanded clone.

TRBJ2-5,TRBD1,many,TRBV6-2/TRBV6-3,CASSPRDRGETQYF,TGTGCCAGCAGCCCCCGGGACAGGGGTGAGACCCAGTACTTC
TRBJ1-1,NA,many,TRBV9,CASSVAGGRTEAFF,TGTGCCAGCAGCGTAGCGGGGGGCCGGACTGAAGCTTTCTTT
TRBJ2-5,NA,many,TRBV5-1,CASSTGHLSQETQYF,TGCGCCAGCAGTACGGGACACTTGTCCCAAGAGACCCAGTACTTC
TRBJ2-1,TRBD1,many,TRBV5-6,CASSLGTGVSYNEQFF,TGTGCCAGCAGCTTGGGGACAGGAGTCTCCTACAATGAGCAGTTCTTC
TRBJ1-5,NA,many,TRBV29-1,CSVGLVGNQPQHF,TGCAGCGTAGGTCTAGTTGGCAATCAGCCCCAGCATTTT
TRBJ2-6,TRBD1,many,TRBV12-3/TRBV12-4,CASSQKTGVDTGANVLTF,TGTGCCAGCAGTCAAAAGACAGGGGTAGACACTGGGGCCAACGTCCTGACTTTC
TRBJ1-2,TRBD1,NA,TRBV25-1,CASSEGTGANYGYTF,TGTGCCAGCAGTGAGGGAACAGGGGCCAACTATGGCTACACCTTC
TRBJ2-7,TRBD2,many,TRBV15,CATSRASGRSYEQYF,TGTGCCACCAGCAGAGCTAGCGGGAGATCCTACGAGCAGTACTTC
TRBJ2-3,NA,many,TRBV4-2,CASSQDLATDTQYF,TGTGCCAGCAGCCAAGATCTAGCGACAGATACGCAGTATTTT
TRBJ2-5,NA,many,TRBV5-6,CASTKQVRIATQETQYF,TGTGCCAGCACCAAACAGGTTAGGATAGCCACGCAAGAGACCCAGTACTTC
TRBJ2-1,TRBD1,many,TRBV27,CASSLFGTGLDEQFF,TGTGCCAGCAGTTTATTTGGGACAGGGTTGGATGAGCAGTTCTTC
TRBJ2-3,TRBD2,many,TRBV27,CASRRLAGVSSTDTQYF,TGTGCCAGCAGGCGACTAGCGGGGGTATCTAGCACAGATACGCAGTATTTT
TRBJ2-3,TRBD2,medium-sized,TRBV11-2,CASSFTSGSTDTQYF,TGTGCCAGCAGCTTTACTAGCGGTAGCACAGATACGCAGTATTTT
TRBJ2-7,NA,many,TRBV6-2/TRBV6-3,CASSYSTTYEQYF,TGTGCCAGCAGTTACTCGACAACCTACGAGCAGTACTTC
TRBJ2-2,TRBD1,few,TRBV5-1,CASSEGQGTGELFF,TGCGCCAGCAGCGAGGGACAGGGAACCGGGGAGCTGTTTTTT
TRBJ1-5,NA,many,TRBV24-1,CATSDRDRNQPQHF,TGTGCCACCAGTGACCGGGACCGTAATCAGCCCCAGCATTTT
TRBJ2-7,NA,many,TRBV7-8,CASSLTGTSYEQYF,TGTGCCAGCAGCCTCACCGGGACCTCCTACGAGCAGTACTTC
TRBJ1-5,NA,NA,TRBV12-3/TRBV12-4,CASSLVPVQPQHF,TGTGCCAGCAGTTTAGTTCCCGTTCAGCCCCAGCATTTT
TRBJ2-1,NA,many,TRBV7-8,CASSQGPFNEQFF,TGTGCCAGCAGCCAAGGACCCTTCAATGAGCAGTTCTTC
TRBJ2-7,NA,many,TRBV7-9,CASSPDFGHLSYEQYF,TGTGCCAGCAGCCCGGACTTCGGACACCTCTCCTACGAGCAGTACTTC
TRBJ2-7,TRBD1,many,TRBV20-1,CSAHHPRDRAYEQYF,TGCAGTGCTCACCATCCCAGGGACAGGGCCTACGAGCAGTACTTC
TRBJ2-1,TRBD1,medium-sized,TRBV28,CASSLDRGYNEQFF,TGTGCCAGCAGCCTGGACAGGGGCTACAATGAGCAGTTCTTC
TRBJ2-1,TRBD2,many,TRBV28,CASSPTTSGSYNEQFF,TGTGCCAGCAGCCCTACGACTAGCGGGAGTTACAATGAGCAGTTCTTC
TRBJ2-1,NA,many,TRBV4-2,CASSQEGNGDEQFF,TGTGCCAGCAGCCAAGAAGGAAACGGGGATGAGCAGTTCTTC
TRBJ2-5,NA,many,TRBV4-3,CASSQDRAGWARETQYF,TGCGCCAGCAGCCAAGATCGGGCAGGCTGGGCCAGGGAGACCCAGTACTTC
TRBJ1-1,NA,many,TRBV7-2,CASSLVGVNTEAFF,TGTGCCAGCAGCTTAGTAGGGGTGAACACTGAAGCTTTCTTT
TRBJ2-1,TRBD2,many,TRBV20-1,CSAKTSGSTNEQFF,TGCAGTGCCAAAACTAGCGGGAGCACCAATGAGCAGTTCTTC
TRBJ2-7,TRBD1,many,TRBV5-1,CASSVSTGLYEQYF,TGCGCCAGCAGCGTGTCGACAGGGCTGTACGAGCAGTACTTC
TRBJ1-1,TRBD1,many,TRBV7-2,CASSYRGASTEAFF,TGTGCCAGCAGCTACAGGGGCGCCTCCACTGAAGCTTTCTTT
TRBJ2-7,NA,many,TRBV9,CASSVGGGTYEQYF,TGTGCCAGCAGCGTAGGAGGTGGGACCTACGAGCAGTACTTC
TRBJ2-1,NA,many,TRBV10-3,CAIKRGAWDNEQFF,TGTGCCATCAAACGGGGGGCGTGGGACAATGAGCAGTTCTTC
TRBJ1-2,TRBD1,many,TRBV5-1,CASSLVAGGLYGYTF,TGCGCCAGCAGCTTGGTGGCAGGGGGTCTGTATGGCTACACCTTC
TRBJ2-7,NA,many,TRBV18,CASSPALGDRSYEQYF,TGTGCCAGCTCACCCGCGTTAGGGGATAGATCCTACGAGCAGTACTTC
TRBJ1-1,NA,many,TRBV9,CASSVDGLGGTEAFF,TGTGCCAGCAGCGTAGATGGTTTAGGGGGCACTGAAGCTTTCTTT
TRBJ2-5,NA,NA,TRBV20-1,CSASDQGIQETQYF,TGCAGTGCTAGCGATCAGGGGATTCAAGAGACCCAGTACTTC
TRBJ2-7,NA,few,TRBV28,CASSQAPVYEQYF,TGTGCCAGCTCCCAGGCTCCCGTCTACGAGCAGTACTTC
TRBJ2-3,NA,many,TRBV14,CASSHPEDSSDTQYF,TGTGCCAGCAGCCATCCTGAGGACTCTTCAGATACGCAGTATTTT
TRBJ1-5,NA,many,TRBV12-3/TRBV12-4,CASSLFRSDQPQHF,TGTGCCAGCAGTTTATTTCGGTCCGATCAGCCCCAGCATTTT
TRBJ2-3,NA,many,TRBV25-1,CASSDPRGRDTQYF,TGTGCCAGCAGTGATCCTCGGGGAAGGGATACGCAGTATTTT
TRBJ2-2,NA,many,TRBV29-1,CSGGQSGDTGELFF,TGCAGCGGTGGACAGTCCGGGGACACCGGGGAGCTGTTTTTT
TRBJ2-7,NA,many,TRBV15,CATSRDAFEQYF,TGTGCCACCAGCAGAGATGCGTTCGAGCAGTACTTC
TRBJ2-5,TRBD1,once,TRBV20-1,CSARGRGQGETQYF,TGCAGTGCTAGAGGAAGGGGACAGGGGGAGACCCAGTACTTC
TRBJ2-5,NA,many,TRBV6-5,CASSWTDGETQYF,TGTGCCAGCAGTTGGACAGATGGGGAGACCCAGTACTTC
TRBJ2-7,TRBD1,many,TRBV20-1,CSARDQTGMTYEQYF,TGCAGTGCTAGAGATCAGACAGGGATGACCTACGAGCAGTACTTC